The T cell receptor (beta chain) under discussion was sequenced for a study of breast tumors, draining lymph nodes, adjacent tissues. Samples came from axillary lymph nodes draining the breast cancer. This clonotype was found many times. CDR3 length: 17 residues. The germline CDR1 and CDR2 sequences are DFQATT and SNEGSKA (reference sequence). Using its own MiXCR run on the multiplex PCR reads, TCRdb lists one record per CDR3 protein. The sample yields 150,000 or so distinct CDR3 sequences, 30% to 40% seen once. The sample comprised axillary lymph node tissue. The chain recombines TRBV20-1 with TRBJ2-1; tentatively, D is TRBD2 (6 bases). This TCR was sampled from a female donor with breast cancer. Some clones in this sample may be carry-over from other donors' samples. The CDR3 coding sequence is TGCAGCGAGAGACGGGTATTTGGGGGGACTTCCTACAATGAGCAGTTCTTC. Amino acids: CSERRVFGGTSYNEQFF.